Sequencing of this T cell receptor beta chain was carried out in a study of blood T cell repertoires in COVID-19. Study-wide context: The United States, Italy and Spain were the sources of the acute and convalescent COVID-19 samples.

Generated by immunoSEQ multiplex PCR, the TCRdb table keeps only in-frame clones and is missing some. The profile shows some 280,000 clones, approximately 86% of them singletons. In germline, CDR1 is GTSNPN, CDR2 SVGIG (reference sequence). This CDR3 contains 15 residues. V shed 4 bases, J shed 7 bases, and the junction held 15 bases outside the gene matches. The specimen was peripheral blood. The clonotype originates from a woman aged 45-65 years with active or convalescent COVID-19. The chain joins TRBV30 to TRBJ2-5, with 7 bases fitting TRBD2. The CDR3 loop reads CAWTRRGSQRGTQYF. CDR3 coding DNA: TGTGCCTGGACCAGGCGGGGGTCACAACGGGGGACCCAGTACTTC.